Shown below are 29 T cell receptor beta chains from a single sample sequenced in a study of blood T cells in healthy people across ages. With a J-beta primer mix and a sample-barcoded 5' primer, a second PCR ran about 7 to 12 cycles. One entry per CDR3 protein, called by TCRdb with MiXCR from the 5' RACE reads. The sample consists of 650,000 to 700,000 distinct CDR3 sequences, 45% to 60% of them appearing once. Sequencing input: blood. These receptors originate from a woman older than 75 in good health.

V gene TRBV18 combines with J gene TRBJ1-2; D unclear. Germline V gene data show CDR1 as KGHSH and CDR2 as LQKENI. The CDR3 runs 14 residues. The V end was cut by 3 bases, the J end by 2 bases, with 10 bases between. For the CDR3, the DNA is TGTGCCAGCTCACCTTCGACGGAGAACTATGGCTACACCTTC. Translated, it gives CASSPSTENYGYTF.

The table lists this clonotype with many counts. The CDR3 here is CASSFAGTEAFF. Written as DNA, the CDR3 is TGTGCCAGCAGCTTTGCAGGCACTGAAGCTTTCTTT. The chain links TRBV5-6 to TRBJ1-1; D remains ambiguous. The CDR3 sequence is 12 residues long. Germline V CDR1 and CDR2: SGHDT, YYEEEE. The V end lost 2 bases, the J end lost 4 bases, and 6 bases lay between the germline ends.

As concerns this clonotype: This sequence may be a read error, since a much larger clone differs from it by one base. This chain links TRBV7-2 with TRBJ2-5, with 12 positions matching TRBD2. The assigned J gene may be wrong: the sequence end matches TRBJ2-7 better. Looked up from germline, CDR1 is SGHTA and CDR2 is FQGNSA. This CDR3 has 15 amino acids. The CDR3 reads CASSLDGLAGNEQYF. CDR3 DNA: TGTGCCAGCAGCTTAGACGGACTAGCGGGGAACGAGCAGTACTTC.

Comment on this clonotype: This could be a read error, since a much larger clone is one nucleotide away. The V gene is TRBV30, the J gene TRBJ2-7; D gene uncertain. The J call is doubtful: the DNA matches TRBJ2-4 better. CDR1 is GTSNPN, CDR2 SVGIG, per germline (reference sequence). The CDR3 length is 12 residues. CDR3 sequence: CTWNQAKNIQYF. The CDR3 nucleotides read TGTACCTGGAACCAAGCCAAAAACATTCAGTACTTC.

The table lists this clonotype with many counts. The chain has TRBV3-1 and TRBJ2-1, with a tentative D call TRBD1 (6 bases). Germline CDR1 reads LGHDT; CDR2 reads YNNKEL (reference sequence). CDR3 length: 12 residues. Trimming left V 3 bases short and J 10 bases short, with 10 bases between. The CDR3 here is CASSQARGEQFF. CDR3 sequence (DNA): TGTGCCAGCAGCCAGGCTAGGGGGGAGCAGTTCTTC.

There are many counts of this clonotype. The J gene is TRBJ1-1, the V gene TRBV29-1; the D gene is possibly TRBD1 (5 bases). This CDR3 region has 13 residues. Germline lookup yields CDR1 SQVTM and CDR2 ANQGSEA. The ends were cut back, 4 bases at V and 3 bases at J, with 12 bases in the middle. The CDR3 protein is CSVVGGGDTEAFF. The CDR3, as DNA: TGCAGCGTTGTTGGGGGTGGGGACACTGAAGCTTTCTTT.

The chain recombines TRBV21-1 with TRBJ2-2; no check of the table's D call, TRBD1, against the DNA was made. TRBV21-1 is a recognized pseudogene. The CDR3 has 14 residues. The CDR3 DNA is TGTGCCAGCAGCAATGGGACCAAGACCGGGGAGCTGTTTTTT. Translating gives CASSNGTKTGELFF.

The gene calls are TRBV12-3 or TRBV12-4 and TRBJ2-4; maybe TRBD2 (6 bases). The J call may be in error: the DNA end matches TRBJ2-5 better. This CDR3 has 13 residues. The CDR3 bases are TGTGCCAGCAGGCAAGCGGGCCAAGAGACCCAGTACTTC. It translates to CASRQAGQETQYF.

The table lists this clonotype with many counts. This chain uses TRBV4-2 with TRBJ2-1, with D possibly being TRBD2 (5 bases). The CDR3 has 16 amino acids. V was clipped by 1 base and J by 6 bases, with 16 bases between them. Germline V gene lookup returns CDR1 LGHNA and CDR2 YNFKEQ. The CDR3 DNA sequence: TGTGCCAGCAGCCAAGCCCTGGCTAGCCTTCGCAATGAGCAGTTCTTC. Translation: CASSQALASLRNEQFF.

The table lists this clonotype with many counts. CDR3 loop: CASSQGTPIANYGYTF. CDR3 bases: TGTGCCAGCAGCCAAGGGACACCCATTGCTAACTATGGCTACACCTTC. This chain joins TRBV4-2 and TRBJ1-2, with TRBD1 as a possible D gene (5 bases). The CDR3 sequence is 16 residues long. Trimming cost V 1 base and J 0 bases, with 12 bases left between them. Germline CDR1 is LGHNA and CDR2 is YNFKEQ.

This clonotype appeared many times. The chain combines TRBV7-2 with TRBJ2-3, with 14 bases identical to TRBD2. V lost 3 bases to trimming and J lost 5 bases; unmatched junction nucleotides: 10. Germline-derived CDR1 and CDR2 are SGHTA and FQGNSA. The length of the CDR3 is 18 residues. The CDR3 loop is CASSLFPRTSGGRDTQYF. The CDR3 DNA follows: TGTGCCAGCAGCTTGTTCCCCCGGACTAGCGGGGGGAGAGATACGCAGTATTTT.

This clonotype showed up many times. In DNA, the CDR3 is TGTGCCAGCAGTCCAGACAGGGATCAGCCCCAGCATTTT. Translating gives CASSPDRDQPQHF. The chain has TRBV6-5 and TRBJ1-5; TRBD1 matches 7 bases. V lost 5 bases and J lost 5; bases outside the gene matches: 3. The CDR3 totals 13 residues. Germline CDR1 and CDR2: MNHEY and SVGAGI.

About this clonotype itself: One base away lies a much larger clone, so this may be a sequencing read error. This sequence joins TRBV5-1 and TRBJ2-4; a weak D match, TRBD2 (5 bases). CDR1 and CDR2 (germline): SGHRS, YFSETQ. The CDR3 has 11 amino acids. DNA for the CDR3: TGCGGCAGCAGCTTGTTTAGGGAGCAGTACTTC. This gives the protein CGSSLFREQYF.

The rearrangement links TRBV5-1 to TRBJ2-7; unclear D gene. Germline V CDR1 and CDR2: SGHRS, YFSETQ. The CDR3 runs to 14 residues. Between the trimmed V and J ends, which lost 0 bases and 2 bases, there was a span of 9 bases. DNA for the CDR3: TGCGCCAGCAGCTTGGACTACAGAGCCTACGAGCAGTACTTC. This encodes CASSLDYRAYEQYF.

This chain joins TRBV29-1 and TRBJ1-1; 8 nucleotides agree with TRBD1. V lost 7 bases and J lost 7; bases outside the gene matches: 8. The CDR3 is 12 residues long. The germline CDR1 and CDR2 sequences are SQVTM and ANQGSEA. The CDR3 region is CSAWDRLSEAFF. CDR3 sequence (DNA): TGCAGCGCCTGGGACAGGTTGAGTGAAGCTTTCTTT.

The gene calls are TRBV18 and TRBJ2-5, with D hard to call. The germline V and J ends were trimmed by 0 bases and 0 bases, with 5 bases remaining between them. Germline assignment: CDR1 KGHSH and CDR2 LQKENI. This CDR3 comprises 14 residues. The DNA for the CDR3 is TGTGCCAGCTCACCACCGAGATACCAAGAGACCCAGTACTTC. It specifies CASSPPRYQETQYF.

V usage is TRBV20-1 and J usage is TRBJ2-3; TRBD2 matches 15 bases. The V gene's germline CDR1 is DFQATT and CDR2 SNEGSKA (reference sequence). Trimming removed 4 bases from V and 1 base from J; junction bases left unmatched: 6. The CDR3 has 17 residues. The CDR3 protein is CSANTGLAGGRTDTQYF. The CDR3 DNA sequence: TGCAGTGCTAACACCGGACTAGCGGGGGGGCGCACAGATACGCAGTATTTT.

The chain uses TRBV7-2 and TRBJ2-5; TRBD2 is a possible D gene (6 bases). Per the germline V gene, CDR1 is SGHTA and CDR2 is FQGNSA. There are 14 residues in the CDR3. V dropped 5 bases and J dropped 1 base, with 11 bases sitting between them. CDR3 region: CASSPLASQETQYF. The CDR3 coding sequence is TGTGCCAGCAGCCCTCTAGCGAGCCAAGAGACCCAGTACTTC.

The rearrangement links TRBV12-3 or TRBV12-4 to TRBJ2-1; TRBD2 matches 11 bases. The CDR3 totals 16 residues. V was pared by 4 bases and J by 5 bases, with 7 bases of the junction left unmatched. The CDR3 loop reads CASSSTTSGANNEQFF. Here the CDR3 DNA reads TGTGCCAGCAGTTCCACGACTAGCGGGGCTAACAATGAGCAGTTCTTC.

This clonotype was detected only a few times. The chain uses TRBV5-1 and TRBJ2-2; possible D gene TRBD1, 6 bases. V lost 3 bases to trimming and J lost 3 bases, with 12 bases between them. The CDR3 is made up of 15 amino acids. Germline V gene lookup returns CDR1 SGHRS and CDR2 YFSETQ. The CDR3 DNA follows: TGCGCCAGCAGCTGGGACAACGTGGACACCGGGGAGCTGTTTTTT. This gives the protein CASSWDNVDTGELFF.

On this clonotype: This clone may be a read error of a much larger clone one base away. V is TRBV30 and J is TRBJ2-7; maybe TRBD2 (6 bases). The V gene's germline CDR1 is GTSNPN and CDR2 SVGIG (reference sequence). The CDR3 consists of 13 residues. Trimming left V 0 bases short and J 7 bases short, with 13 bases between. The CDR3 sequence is CAWSVGGNNEQYF. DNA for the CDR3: TGTGCCTGGAGTGTCGGGGGAAACAATGAGCAGTACTTC.

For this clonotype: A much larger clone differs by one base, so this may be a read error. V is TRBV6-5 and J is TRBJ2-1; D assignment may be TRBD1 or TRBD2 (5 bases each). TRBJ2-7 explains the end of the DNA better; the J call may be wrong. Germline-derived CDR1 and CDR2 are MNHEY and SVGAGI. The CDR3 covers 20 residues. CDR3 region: CASSYLVSGAETPPYNEQYF. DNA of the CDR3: TGTGCCAGCAGTTACTTGGTCTCCGGGGCGGAGACTCCACCTTACAATGAGCAGTACTTC.

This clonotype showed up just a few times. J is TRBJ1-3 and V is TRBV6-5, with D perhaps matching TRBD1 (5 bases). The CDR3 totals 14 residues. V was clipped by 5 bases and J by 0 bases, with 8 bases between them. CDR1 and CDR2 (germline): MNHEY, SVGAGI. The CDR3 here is CASSAGNSGNTIYF. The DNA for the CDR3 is TGTGCCAGCAGTGCAGGGAACTCTGGAAACACCATATATTTT.

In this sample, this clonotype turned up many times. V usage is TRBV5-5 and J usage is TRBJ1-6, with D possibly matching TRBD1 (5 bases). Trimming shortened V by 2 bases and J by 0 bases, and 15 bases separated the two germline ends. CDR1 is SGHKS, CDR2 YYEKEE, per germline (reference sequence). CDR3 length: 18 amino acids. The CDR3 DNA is TGTGCCAGCAGCTTTTTGGTGTCGGGGGGCTCCTATAATTCACCCCTCCACTTT. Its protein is CASSFLVSGGSYNSPLHF.

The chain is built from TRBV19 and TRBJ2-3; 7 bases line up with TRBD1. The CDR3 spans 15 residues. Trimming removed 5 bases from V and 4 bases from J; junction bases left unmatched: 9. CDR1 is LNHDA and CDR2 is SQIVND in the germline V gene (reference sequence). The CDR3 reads CASSWGQRGSDTQYF. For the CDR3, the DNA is TGTGCCAGTAGTTGGGGACAGAGGGGATCAGATACGCAGTATTTT.

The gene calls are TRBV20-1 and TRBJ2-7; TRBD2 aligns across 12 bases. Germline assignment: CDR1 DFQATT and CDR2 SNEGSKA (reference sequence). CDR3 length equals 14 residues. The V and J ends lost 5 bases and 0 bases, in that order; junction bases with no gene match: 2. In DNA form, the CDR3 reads TGCAGTGCTCAGACTAGCGGGAGCTCCTACGAGCAGTACTTC. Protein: CSAQTSGSSYEQYF.

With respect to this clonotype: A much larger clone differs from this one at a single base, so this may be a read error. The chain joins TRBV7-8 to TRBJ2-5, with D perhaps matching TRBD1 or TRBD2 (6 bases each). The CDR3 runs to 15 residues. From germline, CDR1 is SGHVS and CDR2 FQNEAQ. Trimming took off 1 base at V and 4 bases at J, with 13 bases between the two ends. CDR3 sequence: CASSLVQGGRETQYF. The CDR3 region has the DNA TGTGCCAGCAGCTTAGTACAGGGAGGTCGAGAGACCCAGTACTTC.

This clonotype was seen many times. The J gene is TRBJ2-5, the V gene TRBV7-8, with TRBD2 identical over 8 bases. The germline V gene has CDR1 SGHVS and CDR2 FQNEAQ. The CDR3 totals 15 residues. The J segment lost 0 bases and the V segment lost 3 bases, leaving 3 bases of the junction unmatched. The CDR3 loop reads CASSFRGGYQETQYF. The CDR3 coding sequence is TGTGCCAGCAGCTTTCGCGGGGGGTACCAAGAGACCCAGTACTTC. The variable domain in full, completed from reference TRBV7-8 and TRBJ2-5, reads GAGVSQSPRYKVAKRGQDVALRCDPISGHVSLFWYQQALGQGPEFLTYFQNEAQLDKSGLPSDRFFAERPEGSVSTLKIQRTQQEDSAVYLCASSFRGGYQETQYFGPGTRLLVL.

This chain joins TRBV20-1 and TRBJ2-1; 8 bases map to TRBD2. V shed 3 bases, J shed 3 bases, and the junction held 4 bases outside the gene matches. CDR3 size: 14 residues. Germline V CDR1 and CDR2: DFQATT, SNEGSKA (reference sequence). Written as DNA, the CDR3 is TGCAGTGCTAGTAGCGGGACCCTCTACAATGAGCAGTTCTTC. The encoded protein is CSASSGTLYNEQFF.